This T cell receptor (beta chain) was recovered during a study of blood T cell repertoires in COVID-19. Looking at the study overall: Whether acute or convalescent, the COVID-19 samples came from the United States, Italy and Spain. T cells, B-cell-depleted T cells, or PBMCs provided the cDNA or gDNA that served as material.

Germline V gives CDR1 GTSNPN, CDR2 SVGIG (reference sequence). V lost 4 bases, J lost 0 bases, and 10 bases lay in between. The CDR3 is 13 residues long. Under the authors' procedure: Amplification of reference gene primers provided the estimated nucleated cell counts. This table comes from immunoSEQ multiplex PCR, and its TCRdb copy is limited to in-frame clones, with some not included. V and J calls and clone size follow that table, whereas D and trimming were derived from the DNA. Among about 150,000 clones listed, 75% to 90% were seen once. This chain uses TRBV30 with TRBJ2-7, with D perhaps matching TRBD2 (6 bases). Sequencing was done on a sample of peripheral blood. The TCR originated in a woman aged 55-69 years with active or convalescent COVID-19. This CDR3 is CAWMGTGSYEQYF. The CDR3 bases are TGTGCCTGGATGGGGACTGGCTCCTACGAGCAGTACTTC.